This T cell receptor (beta chain) was captured by sequencing in a study of cytomegalovirus exposure and HLA in healthy donors listed by TCRdb under 2017. Regarding the study in general: A later analysis indicated that the 120 validation repertoires were generated on the platform also employed for the 650 to 850 repertoires of the first cohort. The study aimed to test whether cataloging public T cell receptors could reveal signatures of past pathogen exposure. A separate validation cohort of about 110 different subjects was used in addition to the roughly 670-subject first cohort. The study combined high-throughput TCR immunosequencing, statistical association of individual TCRs with disease status, and machine learning to predict cytomegalovirus infection status. Overall results and qualifications from the work: Subsequent analysis determined that TCRs grouped into clusters in the first cohort also showed a tendency toward co-occurrence across the 120 validation repertoires, and 94% of cluster scores exceeded 0. While some public TCRs were present in many individuals, most TCR sequences turned up only very rarely across donors. The authors suggested that the approach could potentially be generalized to other disease states and immunological phenotypes. A later analysis had no HLA typing for the validation cohort, so co-occurrence there was scored across all 110 or so repertoires. In vitro tests confirmed that a few of the cytomegalovirus-associated TCR beta chains recognize cytomegalovirus antigens. The classifier was reported to diagnose cytomegalovirus status with high specificity and sensitivity in both the original and validation cohorts. The study gave a list of about 160 TCR beta chains associated with cytomegalovirus.

CDR1 SGHDT and CDR2 YYEEEE are derived from the germline V gene. Counted from cysteine to phenylalanine, this CDR3 has 13 amino acids. The retained sequence is limited to the CDR3, 39 bases, with the frame set at the first base. The V end loses 4 bases and the J end loses 7 bases, and a stretch of 15 bases separates them. About this clone: The antigen this receptor binds is unknown. The record has no base qualities; no much larger clone is one base away.

Library creation used the immunoSEQ multiplex PCR assay. Under the source paper's analysis protocol: To diagnose cytomegalovirus status from the catalog of TCR beta chain sequences, a statistical classification framework was built. TCRdb obtained this table from immuneACCESS and retained in-frame rearrangements with V and J assigned. These tables miss some clones; where compared with another copy, unresolved V genes account for less than half of the shortfall, and the remainder is unexplained. V and J calls and clone size are those listed in that table; D and trimming were worked out from the DNA. The sample records around 350,000 clones, roughly 90% of which are singletons. Roughly 0.83% of the sample is taken by the ten largest. The donors belonged to the validation cohort of over a hundred subjects, which was separate from the roughly 670-subject first cohort.

The specimen was PBMCs. The receptor was isolated from a woman aged 18-30 years in good health and CMV-seronegative. Here the chain combines TRBV5-6 and TRBJ2-7; there is no confident call for the D gene. The DNA sequence reads TGTGCCAGCAGCACTGCTGGTACCGGGGAGCAGTACTTC. It translates to CASSTAGTGEQYF.